Detailed here is one T cell receptor beta chain. As processed by the authors: Reference gene primer amplification in the assay estimated nucleated cell counts. Method: immunoSEQ multiplex PCR; TCRdb's copy keeps in-frame clones and lacks some. That table supplies the V and J calls and clone size; D and trimming were determined from the DNA. The data contain about 140,000 clones, around 87% of them singletons. The sample belongs to a study of blood T cell repertoires in COVID-19. Germline CDR1 is LGHDT and CDR2 is YNNKEL (reference sequence). This CDR3 spans 14 amino acids. The J segment lost 4 bases and the V segment lost 0 bases, leaving 1 base of the junction unmatched.

The origin of this receptor is a woman in her 40s with acute or convalescent COVID-19. V gene TRBV3-1 (or the pseudogene TRBV3-2) combines with J gene TRBJ1-2; 8 nucleotides align to TRBD1. Material: peripheral blood. CDR3 DNA: TGTGCCAGCAGCCAAGATACAGGGGGCTATGGCTACACCTTC. Its translation is CASSQDTGGYGYTF.